The sequence of this T cell receptor beta chain was determined in a study of beta chain features in type 1 diabetes. Study-wide results and limits: Lower insertion and higher deletion counts appeared at VDJ junctions in type 1 diabetes patients. Type 1 diabetes patients showed a moderate but significant shortening of TCRB CDR3s in all four CD4+ subsets.

CDR1 and CDR2 from the germline V gene are SGDLS and YYNGEE. Trimming removed 4 bases at V and 7 bases at J, with 12 bases between. The CDR3 has 13 amino acids. Sequenced material consisted of expressed TCRB transcripts (all of the isolated RNA was reverse transcribed). Clones were read by immunoSEQ multiplex PCR, and TCRdb kept only the in-frame ones, dropping some. The sample has 240,000 or so clones, approximately 15% seen once. This clone was found a few times. The target antigen is unknown. The specimen sequenced was naive CD4+ T cells from blood. The chain links TRBV9 to TRBJ2-1; the D gene is possibly TRBD1 (7 bases). This sequence was found in a man aged 25 to 40 with type 1 diabetes. CDR3 protein: CASSQQGRNEQFF. The CDR3, as DNA: TGTGCCAGCAGCCAACAGGGGAGGAATGAGCAGTTCTTC. Variable domain in full (rest from reference TRBV9 and TRBJ2-1): DSGVTQTPKHLITATGQRVTLRCSPRSGDLSVYWYQQSLDQGLQFLIQYYNGEERAKGNILERFSAQQFPDLHSELNLSSLELGDSALYFCASSQQGRNEQFFGPGTRLTVL.